In this sample, the clone carrying this TCR beta chain turned up many times. Its antigen is unknown. The data were obtained in a study of spatial heterogeneity in lung cancer. Study background: A unique TCR and UMI combination showed up more than ten times in raw reads, on average. Study results and caveats: Follow-up blood showed ubiquitous expanded tumor TCRs less than blood at resection did.

Every TCR cDNA molecule bore its own unique molecular identifier. TCRdb reprocessed the 5' RACE reads with MiXCR, giving one entry per CDR3 protein. The sample holds some 50,000 distinct CDR3 sequences, approximately 12% seen once. Time point here: sample taken at primary tumor resection. Sequencing of whole RNA from tumor, nontumor lung or frozen PBMC involved no sorting. The cohort: 70 to 85 early-stage, untreated non-small cell lung cancer patients. V shed 10 bases and J 0 bases; nucleotides not matched to a gene: 17. Per the germline V gene, CDR1 is SGHRS and CDR2 is YFSETQ. CDR3 length equals 18 residues.

The sequence came from a female donor with early-stage non-small cell lung cancer. The chain has TRBV5-1 and TRBJ1-3; TRBD1 agrees at 9 bases. This sample comprised PBMCs, obtained at surgery. This CDR3 is CAPVIEGQGPYSGNTIYF. In DNA form, the CDR3 reads TGCGCCCCGGTCATCGAGGGACAGGGTCCTTACTCTGGAAACACCATATATTTT. Full variable domain (remainder filled in from reference TRBV5-1 and TRBJ1-3): KAGVTQTPRYLIKTRGQQVTLSCSPISGHRSVSWYQQTPGQGLQFLFEYFSETQRNKGNFPGRFSGRQFSNSRSEMNVSTLELGDSALYLCAPVIEGQGPYSGNTIYFGEGSWLTVV.